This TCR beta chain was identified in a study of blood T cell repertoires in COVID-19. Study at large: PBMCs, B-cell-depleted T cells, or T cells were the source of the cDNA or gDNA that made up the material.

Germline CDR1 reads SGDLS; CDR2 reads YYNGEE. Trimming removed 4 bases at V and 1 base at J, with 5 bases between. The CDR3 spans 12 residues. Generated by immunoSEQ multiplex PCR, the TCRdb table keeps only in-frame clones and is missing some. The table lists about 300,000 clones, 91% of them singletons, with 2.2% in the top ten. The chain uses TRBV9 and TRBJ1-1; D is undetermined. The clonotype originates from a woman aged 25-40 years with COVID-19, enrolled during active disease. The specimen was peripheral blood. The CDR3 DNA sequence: TGTGCCAGCAGCCGACAGAACACTGAAGCTTTCTTT. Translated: CASSRQNTEAFF.